Below, one T cell receptor (beta chain) is given with its context. These data come from a study of blood T cell repertoires in COVID-19. Study context: Donors in the United States, Italy and Spain gave samples during acute or convalescent COVID-19. The cDNA or gDNA used as material had been derived from T cells, B-cell-depleted T cells, or PBMCs.

Sequenced by immunoSEQ multiplex PCR; TCRdb stores in-frame clones only, minus some. The profile shows roughly 150,000 clones, 65% to 90% of them singletons. Trimming removed 2 bases at V and 4 bases at J, with 17 bases between. From germline, CDR1 is MNHNS and CDR2 SASEGT. The CDR3 has 16 amino acids. Sequenced material: peripheral blood. V usage is TRBV6-1 and J usage is TRBJ1-1; possibly TRBD1 for D (6 bases). The TCR sequence derives from a woman in her forties or fifties in a cohort sampled during active or convalescent COVID-19. The CDR3, as DNA: TGTGCCAGCAGTGAACGGGCAGGGACAAGGGCCACTGAAGCTTTCTTT. Translation gives CASSERAGTRATEAFF.